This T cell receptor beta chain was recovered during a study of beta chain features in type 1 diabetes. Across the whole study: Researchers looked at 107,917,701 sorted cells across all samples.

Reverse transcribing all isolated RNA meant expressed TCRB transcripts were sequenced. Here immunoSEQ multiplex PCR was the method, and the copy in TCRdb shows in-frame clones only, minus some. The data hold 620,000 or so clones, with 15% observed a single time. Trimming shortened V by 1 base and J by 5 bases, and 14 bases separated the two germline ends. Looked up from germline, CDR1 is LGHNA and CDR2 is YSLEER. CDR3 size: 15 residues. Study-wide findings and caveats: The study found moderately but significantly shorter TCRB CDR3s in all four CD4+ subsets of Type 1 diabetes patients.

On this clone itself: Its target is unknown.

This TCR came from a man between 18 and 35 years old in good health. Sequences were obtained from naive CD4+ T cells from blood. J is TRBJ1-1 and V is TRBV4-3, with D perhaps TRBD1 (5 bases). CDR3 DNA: TGCGCCAGCAGCCAAGTTTATGGGGGAGGGACTGAAGCTTTCTTT. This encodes CASSQVYGGGTEAFF.